This entry features one T cell receptor beta chain sequence. No antigen is known for it. Nothing much larger sits one base from this clone, and base qualities are not available. The sample's time point, from its label and the paper: patch test 2, 6 weeks after DPC sensitization. This sample's treatment or condition label indicates: therapeutic diphenylcyclopropenone sensitization with weekly scalp DPC. At every patch-test visit, the blood draw took place before the patch test was put on. To be eligible, patients had to be aged 18 to 70, diagnosed with alopecia and judged suitable for DPC therapy, while pregnant patients were excluded. Total RNA was isolated from unfractionated whole blood collected in Tempus Blood RNA tubes. Library preparation used RACE. Instrument on record: NextSeq 500. During library preparation, unique molecular identifiers were attached to individual cDNA molecules so that TCRs could be counted quantitatively and reproducibly. Each blood RNA sample was used to sequence both TCR alpha and TCR beta chains. Processing in the source paper ran as follows. The median number of TCRs per sample was 95,638, ranging from about 20,000 to 750,000. V, J and CDR3 annotation of the TCR reads was performed with the Decombinator software suite. For PS versus PT1 abundance plots, all samples were subsampled to the same number of TCRs (28,000). TCRs were defined as expanded if absent before sensitization and observed at least eight times at the 2-week time point. TCRdb trimmed public reads at Q25 via fastp, called clones via MiXCR and kept in-frame beta chains. Rows with a matching CDR3 protein are joined into one entry that keeps the most common DNA and genes. The V and J calls here are based on TCRdb, not the publication. The sample includes under 75,000 distinct CDR3 sequences, with 8.5% to 9% observed a single time. The ten largest make up about 3.5% of the sample.

The data derive from a study of human T cells and chemical hapten exposure (dated by TCRdb to the early 2020s). Describing the broader study: For sensitization, 2% DPC in acetone was applied to a roughly 2 cm by roughly 2 cm area of upper inner arm skin. Patch testing on the upper back used Finn chambers containing 0.01% DPC, with scoring done after 6 days according to International Contact Dermatitis Research Group standards. The study tracked peripheral blood TCR repertoire changes in vivo during primary and secondary sensitization to the hapten diphenylcyclopropenone (DPC) in alopecia patients. The mostly female patient cohort included alopecia areata with under or over 50% scalp involvement, alopecia totalis and alopecia universalis. Nearly 30 alopecia patients gave blood for TCR sequencing at one to four time points (pre-sensitization, 2, 6 and 24 weeks). Patient blood was sampled pre-sensitization (week 0) and at 2, 6 and about 24 weeks after DPC sensitization. Libraries were pooled for sequencing, and per-sample TCR yields varied mainly because of small differences in library volumes within the pool. Throughout the roughly 25-week study period, patients were also given weekly therapeutic DPC doses on the scalp.

Study-wide findings and limitations: Repeated subsampling changed both the strength of the expansion versus patch-test correlation and the threshold at which that correlation became significant. A positive correlation was found between the number of PT1 expanded TCRs and patch test score, with significance reached at thresholds 8, 16 and 32 but not 4. DPC sensitization did not change the number of TCRs with a frequency above 1 in 1000, and there was no evidence of changes in global repertoire structure. Compared with pre-sensitization or healthy control sets, expanded TCRs formed significantly more large CDR3 similarity clusters, which is consistent with antigen-driven responses. Because all patients had alopecia, a presumed autoimmune disease, the immune response of the patients might differ from that of healthy individuals.

Sequences were derived from whole blood, sampled in connection with sensitization to the hapten diphenylcyclopropenone (DPC). The sequence was obtained from a woman between 45 and 65 years old with alopecia areata. Some clones in this sample may be carry-over from other donors' samples.

The CDR3 sequence is CASRERGGLSYNEQFF. The DNA is TGTGCCAGCAGAGAGCGGGGGGGCCTGTCCTACAATGAGCAGTTCTTC. Recombination linked TRBV6-6 to TRBJ2-1, with 10 junctional bases fitting TRBD2. CDR1 and CDR2 are read off the germline V gene (reference sequence) as MNHNY and SVGAGI. The CDR3 contains 16 residues, cysteine and phenylalanine counted. Just CDR3 DNA is preserved here, 48 bases in frame from base 1. Trimming takes 6 bases off V and 1 base off J; junction bases not matched to a gene: 6.